This T cell receptor beta chain was captured by sequencing in a study of CD8 T cells in ankylosing spondylitis. Germline-derived CDR1 and CDR2 are SGHRS and YFSETQ. The V end lost 5 bases, the J end lost 5 bases, and 18 bases lay between the germline ends. This CDR3 is 15 amino acids long. TCRdb used MiXCR to reprocess the 5' RACE reads, holding one entry per CDR3 protein. Of hundreds of thousands of distinct CDR3 sequences listed, approximately 30% are singletons. The chain combines TRBV5-1 with TRBJ2-3; the D gene is possibly TRBD1 (6 bases). The receptor was derived from a male donor with ankylosing spondylitis or in good health (not recorded which). What was sequenced was blood, either unsorted or a sorted T cell fraction (not recorded which). CDR3 sequence reads: CASRQQGSVGDTQYF. The CDR3 bases are TGCGCCAGCAGACAACAGGGAAGTGTAGGAGATACGCAGTATTTT.